This T cell receptor beta chain was identified during a study of neurological immune-mediated disorders. This clonotype was counted only a few times. TCRdb re-analysed the 5' RACE reads in MiXCR, keeping a single row per CDR3 protein. The sample has approximately 30,000 distinct CDR3 sequences; approximately 5.4% are singletons. V dropped 2 bases and J dropped 4 bases, with 3 bases sitting between them. The CDR3 contains 12 residues. Germline V gene data show CDR1 as MDHEN and CDR2 as SYDVKM. The TCR sequence derives from a woman in her forties or fifties in good health. The specimen was CD4+ T cells from blood. This chain links TRBV28 with TRBJ2-1, with D unresolved. The CDR3 DNA follows: TGTGCCAGCAGTTTAGGATACAATGAGCAGTTCTTC. Its translation: CASSLGYNEQFF.